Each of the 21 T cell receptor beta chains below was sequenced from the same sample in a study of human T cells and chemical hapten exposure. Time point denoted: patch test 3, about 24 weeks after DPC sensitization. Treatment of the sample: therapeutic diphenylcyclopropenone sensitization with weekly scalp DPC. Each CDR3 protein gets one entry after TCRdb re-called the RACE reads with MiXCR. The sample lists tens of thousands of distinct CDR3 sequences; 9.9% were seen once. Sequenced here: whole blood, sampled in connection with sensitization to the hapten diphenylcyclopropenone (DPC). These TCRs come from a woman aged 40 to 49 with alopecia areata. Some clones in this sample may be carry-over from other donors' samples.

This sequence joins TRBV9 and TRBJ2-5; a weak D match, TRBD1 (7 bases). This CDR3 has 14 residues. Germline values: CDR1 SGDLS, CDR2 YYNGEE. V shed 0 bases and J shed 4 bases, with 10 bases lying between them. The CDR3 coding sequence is TGTGCCAGCAGCGTAGCCCAGGGGGGAGAGACCCAGTACTTC. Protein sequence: CASSVAQGGETQYF.

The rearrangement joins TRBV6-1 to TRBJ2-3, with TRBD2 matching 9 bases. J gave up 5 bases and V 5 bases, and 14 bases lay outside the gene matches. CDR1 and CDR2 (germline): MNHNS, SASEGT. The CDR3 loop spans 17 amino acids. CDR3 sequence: CASSLAGGTKAKDTQYF. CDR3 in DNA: TGTGCCAGCAGTCTCGCGGGAGGGACAAAAGCGAAAGATACGCAGTATTTT.

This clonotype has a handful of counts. CDR3 loop: CASSISTGNNEQFF. The DNA for the CDR3 is TGCGCCAGCAGCATCTCGACAGGGAACAATGAGCAGTTCTTC. The V call is TRBV5-1, the J call TRBJ2-1; 7 positions agree with TRBD1. The germline V gene encodes CDR1 SGHRS and CDR2 YFSETQ. The CDR3 has 14 amino acids. The junction had 6 bases not matched to a gene; V was cut back by 4 bases and J by 5 bases. The entire variable domain, with the rest obtained from reference TRBV5-1 and TRBJ2-1, is as follows: KAGVTQTPRYLIKTRGQQVTLSCSPISGHRSVSWYQQTPGQGLQFLFEYFSETQRNKGNFPGRFSGRQFSNSRSEMNVSTLELGDSALYLCASSISTGNNEQFFGPGTRLTVL.

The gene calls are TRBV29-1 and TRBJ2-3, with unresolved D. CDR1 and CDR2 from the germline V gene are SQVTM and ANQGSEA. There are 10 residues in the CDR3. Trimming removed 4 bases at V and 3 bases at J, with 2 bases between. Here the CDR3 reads CSVGTDTQYF. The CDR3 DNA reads TGCAGCGTTGGGACAGATACGCAGTATTTT.

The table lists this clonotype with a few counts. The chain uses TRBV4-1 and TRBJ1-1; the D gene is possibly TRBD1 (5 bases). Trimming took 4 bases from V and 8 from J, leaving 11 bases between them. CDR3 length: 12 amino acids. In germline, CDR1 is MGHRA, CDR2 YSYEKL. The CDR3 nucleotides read TGCGCCAGCAGCCCCGGACGGGACGAAGCTTTCTTT. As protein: CASSPGRDEAFF.

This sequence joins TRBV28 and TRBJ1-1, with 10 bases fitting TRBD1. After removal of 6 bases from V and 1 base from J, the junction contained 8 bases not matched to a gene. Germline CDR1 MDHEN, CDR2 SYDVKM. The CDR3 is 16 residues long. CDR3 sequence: CASSRTGGQGNTEAFF. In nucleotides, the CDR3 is TGTGCCAGCAGCAGGACAGGGGGTCAGGGGAACACTGAAGCTTTCTTT.

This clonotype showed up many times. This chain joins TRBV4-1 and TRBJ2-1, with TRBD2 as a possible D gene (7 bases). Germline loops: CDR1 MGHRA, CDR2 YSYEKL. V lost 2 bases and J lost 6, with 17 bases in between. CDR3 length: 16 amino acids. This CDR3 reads CASSQIWGGGSNEQFF. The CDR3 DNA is TGCGCCAGCAGCCAAATCTGGGGGGGCGGTTCCAATGAGCAGTTCTTC.

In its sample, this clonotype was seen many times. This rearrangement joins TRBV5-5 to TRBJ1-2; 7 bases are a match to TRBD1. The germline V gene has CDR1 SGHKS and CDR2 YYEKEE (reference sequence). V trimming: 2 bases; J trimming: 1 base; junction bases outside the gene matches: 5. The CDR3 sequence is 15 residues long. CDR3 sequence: CASSFDRAGNYGYTF. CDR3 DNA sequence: TGTGCCAGCAGCTTCGACAGGGCGGGTAACTATGGCTACACCTTC.

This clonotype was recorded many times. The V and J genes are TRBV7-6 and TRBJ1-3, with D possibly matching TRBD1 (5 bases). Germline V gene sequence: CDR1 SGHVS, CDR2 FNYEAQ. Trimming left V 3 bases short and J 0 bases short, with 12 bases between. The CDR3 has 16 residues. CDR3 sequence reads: CASSLGRTPSGNTIYF. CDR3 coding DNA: TGTGCCAGCAGCTTGGGACGGACTCCCTCTGGAAACACCATATATTTT.

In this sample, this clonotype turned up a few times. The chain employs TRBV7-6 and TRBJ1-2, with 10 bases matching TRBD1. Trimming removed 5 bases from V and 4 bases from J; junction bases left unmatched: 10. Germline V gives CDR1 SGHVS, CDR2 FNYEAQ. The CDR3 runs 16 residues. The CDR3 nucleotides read TGTGCCAGCAGCCAAACACAGGGACAGGGGCCCTATGGCTACACCTTC. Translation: CASSQTQGQGPYGYTF.

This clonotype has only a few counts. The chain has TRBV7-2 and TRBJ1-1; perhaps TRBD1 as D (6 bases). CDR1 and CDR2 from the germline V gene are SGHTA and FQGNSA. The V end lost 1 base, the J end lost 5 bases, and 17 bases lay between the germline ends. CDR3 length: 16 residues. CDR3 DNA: TGTGCCAGCAGCTTAGACCCACAGGGACTGTTGACTGAAGCTTTCTTT. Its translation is CASSLDPQGLLTEAFF.

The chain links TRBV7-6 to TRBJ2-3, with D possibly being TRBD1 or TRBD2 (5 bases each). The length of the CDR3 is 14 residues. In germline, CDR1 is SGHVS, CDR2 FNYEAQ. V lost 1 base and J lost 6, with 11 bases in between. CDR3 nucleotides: TGTGCCAGCAGCTTAGAAGTCGGGGCGGATACGCAGTATTTT. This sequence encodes CASSLEVGADTQYF.

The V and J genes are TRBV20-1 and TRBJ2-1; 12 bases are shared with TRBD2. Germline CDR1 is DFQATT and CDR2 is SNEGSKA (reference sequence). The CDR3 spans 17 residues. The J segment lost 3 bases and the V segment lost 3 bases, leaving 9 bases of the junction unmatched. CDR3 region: CSASRLAGGLDYNEQFF. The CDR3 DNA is TGCAGTGCTAGTCGCCTAGCGGGGGGGCTCGACTACAATGAGCAGTTCTTC.

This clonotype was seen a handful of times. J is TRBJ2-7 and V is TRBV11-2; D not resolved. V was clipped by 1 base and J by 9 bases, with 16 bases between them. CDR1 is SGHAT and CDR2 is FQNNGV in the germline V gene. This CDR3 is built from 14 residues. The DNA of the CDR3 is TGTGCCAGCAGCTTAGGTGCCAGTGCCTCTCGGCAGTACTTC. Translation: CASSLGASASRQYF.

The CDR3 nucleotides read TGTGCCAGCAGTTACAGGTCCTATGGCTACACCTTC. Residues: CASSYRSYGYTF. The chain has TRBV28 and TRBJ1-2, with D perhaps matching TRBD1 (5 bases). Germline V lookup: CDR1 MDHEN, CDR2 SYDVKM. V was trimmed by 4 bases and J by 4 bases, leaving 7 bases between them. This CDR3 is built from 12 residues.

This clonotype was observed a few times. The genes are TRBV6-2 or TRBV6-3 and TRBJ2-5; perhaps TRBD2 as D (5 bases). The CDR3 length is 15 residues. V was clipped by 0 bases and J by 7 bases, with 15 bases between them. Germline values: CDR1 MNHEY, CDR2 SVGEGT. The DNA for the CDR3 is TGTGCCAGCAGTTACTCGATTGACGGGAAAGGGACCCAGTACTTC. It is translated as CASSYSIDGKGTQYF.

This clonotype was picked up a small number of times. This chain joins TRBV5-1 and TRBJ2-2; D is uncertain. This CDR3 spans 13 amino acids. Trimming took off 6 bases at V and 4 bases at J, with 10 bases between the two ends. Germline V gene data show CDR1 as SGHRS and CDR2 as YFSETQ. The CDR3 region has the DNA TGCGCCAGCACCCAACACAGCACCGGGGAGCTGTTTTTT. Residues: CASTQHSTGELFF.

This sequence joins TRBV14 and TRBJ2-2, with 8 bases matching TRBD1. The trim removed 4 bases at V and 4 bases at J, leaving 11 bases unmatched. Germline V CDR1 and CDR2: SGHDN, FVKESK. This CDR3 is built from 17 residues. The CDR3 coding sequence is TGTGCCAGCAGCCGGAGTGCCGGGACAGGCTTCACCGGGGAGCTGTTTTTT. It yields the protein CASSRSAGTGFTGELFF.

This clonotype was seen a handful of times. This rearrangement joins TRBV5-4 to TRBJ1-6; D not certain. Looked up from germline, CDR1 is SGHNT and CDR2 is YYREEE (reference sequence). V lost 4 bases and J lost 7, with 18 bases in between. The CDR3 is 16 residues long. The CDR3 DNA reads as TGTGCCAGCAGCGCCACCGTAGGGCAGAGGAATTCACCCCTCCACTTT. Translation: CASSATVGQRNSPLHF.

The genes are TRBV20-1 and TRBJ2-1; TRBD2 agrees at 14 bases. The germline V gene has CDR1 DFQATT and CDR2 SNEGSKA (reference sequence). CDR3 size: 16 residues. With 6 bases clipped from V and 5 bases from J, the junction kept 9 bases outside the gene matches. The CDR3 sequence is CSAWTSGGPGHNEQFF. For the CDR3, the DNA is TGCAGTGCCTGGACTAGCGGGGGGCCTGGCCACAATGAGCAGTTCTTC.

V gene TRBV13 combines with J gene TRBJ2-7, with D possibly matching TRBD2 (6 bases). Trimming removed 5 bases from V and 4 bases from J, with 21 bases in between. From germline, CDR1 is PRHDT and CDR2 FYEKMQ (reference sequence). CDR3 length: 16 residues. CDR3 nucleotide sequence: TGTGCCAGCAGCCCGGGGGAGGAGGCTCGGGGATACGAGCAGTACTTC. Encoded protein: CASSPGEEARGYEQYF.